This entry lists 22 T cell receptor beta chains sequenced from one sample in a study of regulatory dendritic cells for organ transplantation. This table comes from immunoSEQ multiplex PCR, and its TCRdb copy is limited to in-frame clones, with some not included. In the table there are roughly 27,000 clones, approximately 79% of which are singletons. The sample was memory CD4+ T cells from blood. Subset given: CD45RO+ memory T cells. The receptors stem from a human donor in good health.

This clone has only one observation. The V gene is TRBV6-1, the J gene TRBJ2-7; TRBD2 agrees at 10 bases. V was clipped by 8 bases and J by 4 bases; unmatched bases: 5. Germline V gene data show CDR1 as MNHNS and CDR2 as SASEGT. This CDR3 has 13 amino acids. CDR3 region: CASGGLADYEQYF. CDR3 nucleotides: TGTGCCAGCGGTGGACTAGCGGATTACGAGCAGTACTTC.

This chain connects TRBV7-9 to TRBJ1-1, with D perhaps TRBD1 (5 bases). Looked up from germline, CDR1 is SEHNR and CDR2 is FQNEAQ (reference sequence). V dropped 4 bases and J dropped 9 bases, with 21 bases sitting between them. The CDR3 is 15 residues long. The CDR3 region has the DNA TGTGCCAGCAGCTCCGACTCGGGGCCTCTCGGAAAAGCTTTCTTT. Amino acid sequence: CASSSDSGPLGKAFF.

This clone is a singleton in its sample. One end of the junction fails to match germline, which may point to a read error. The CDR3 DNA reads as TGTGCTAGCAGCTTAGAACGTTTAGGGACCCAGTACTTC. It codes for CASSLERLGTQYF. The chain couples TRBV7-7 to TRBJ2-5; no clear D gene. CDR3 length equals 13 residues. CDR1 is SSHAT and CDR2 is FNYEAQ in the germline V gene (reference sequence).

This clone turned up a few times. The gene calls are TRBV2 and TRBJ1-5; D is perhaps TRBD1 (5 bases). Germline V gene sequence: CDR1 SNHLY, CDR2 FYNNEI. The CDR3 is 16 residues long. Trimming removed 0 bases at V and 2 bases at J, with 11 bases between. For the CDR3, the DNA is TGTGCCAGCAGTGAAGCGCGGGGGATTGGCAATCAGCCCCAGCATTTT. The encoded protein is CASSEARGIGNQPQHF.

This clone was seen once. This sequence joins TRBV18 and TRBJ2-2; the match to TRBD1 covers 10 bases. CDR3 length: 15 residues. The V gene end was trimmed by 5 bases and the J gene end by 5 bases; junction bases not matched to a gene: 5. Germline CDR1 KGHSH, CDR2 LQKENI. This chain's CDR3 is CASSSGTGVTGELFF. In DNA form, the CDR3 reads TGTGCCAGCTCATCCGGGACAGGGGTGACCGGGGAGCTGTTTTTT. The full variable domain, rest sourced from reference TRBV18 and TRBJ2-2, is NAGVMQNPRHLVRRRGQEARLRCSPMKGHSHVYWYRQLPEEGLKFMVYLQKENIIDESGMPKERFSAEFPKEGPSILRIQQVVRGDSAAYFCASSSGTGVTGELFFGEGSRLTVL.

This clone has only a few counts. This chain joins TRBV29-1 and TRBJ1-5, with 9 bases aligning to TRBD1. Trimming took 7 bases from V and 0 from J; bases not matched to a gene: 13. The germline gives CDR1 SQVTM, CDR2 ANQGSEA. The CDR3 loop spans 17 amino acids. This CDR3 reads CSGDRDRDDNSNQPQHF. In nucleotides, the CDR3 is TGCAGCGGCGATCGGGACAGGGACGACAATAGCAATCAGCCCCAGCATTTT.

The CDR3: CAWSGRTAGYEQYF. The DNA of the CDR3 is TGTGCCTGGAGTGGAAGGACAGCTGGGTACGAGCAGTACTTC. This sequence joins TRBV30 and TRBJ2-7; D may be TRBD1 (6 bases). This CDR3 is built from 14 residues. CDR1 and CDR2 (germline): GTSNPN, SVGIG (reference sequence). The V end lost 1 base, the J end lost 4 bases, and 14 bases lay between the germline ends.

V and J are TRBV27 and TRBJ2-1; D is perhaps TRBD1 (5 bases). Per the germline V gene, CDR1 is MNHEY and CDR2 is SMNVEV (reference sequence). The CDR3 is 15 residues long. Trimming left V 4 bases short and J 4 bases short, with 14 bases between. The CDR3 is CASSYRRETYNEQFF. In nucleotides, the CDR3 is TGTGCCAGCAGTTACCGCAGGGAAACTTACAATGAGCAGTTCTTC.

V gene TRBV7-3 combines with J gene TRBJ2-7; the match to TRBD2 covers 10 bases. The V and J ends lost 4 bases and 3 bases, in that order; junction bases with no gene match: 3. Germline V gene sequence: CDR1 SGHTA, CDR2 FQGTGA. This CDR3 contains 14 residues. CDR3 sequence reads: CASSSQRGGYEQYF. CDR3 in DNA: TGTGCCAGCAGCTCCCAGCGGGGGGGCTACGAGCAGTACTTC.

This clone was recorded once. The V and J genes are TRBV6-6 and TRBJ2-7; 10 bases agree with TRBD1. After removal of 5 bases from V and 2 bases from J, the junction contained 9 bases not matched to a gene. Germline V gives CDR1 MNHNY, CDR2 SVGAGI (reference sequence). There are 16 residues in the CDR3. CDR3 residues: CASSQRTGGFTYEQYF. The CDR3 DNA is TGTGCCAGCAGTCAAAGGACAGGGGGGTTTACCTACGAGCAGTACTTC.

The chain recombines TRBV2 with TRBJ2-5; TRBD2 might be the D (6 bases). Trimming removed 6 bases from V and 5 bases from J, with 19 bases in between. The germline gives CDR1 SNHLY, CDR2 FYNNEI. The CDR3 loop spans 15 amino acids. This chain's CDR3 is CASRATRGTRETQYF. CDR3 coding DNA: TGTGCCAGCAGGGCGACCCGGGGGACCCGGGAGACCCAGTACTTC.

This chain uses TRBV7-9 with TRBJ2-2; no definite D call. Trimming took 4 bases from V and 6 from J, leaving 12 bases between them. This CDR3 has 14 amino acids. From germline, CDR1 is SEHNR and CDR2 FQNEAQ (reference sequence). This CDR3 is CASSSPRAAGELFF. The CDR3 DNA sequence: TGTGCCAGCAGCTCCCCTAGAGCAGCCGGGGAGCTGTTTTTT. The full variable domain, rest sourced from reference TRBV7-9 and TRBJ2-2, is DTGVSQNPRHKITKRGQNVTFRCDPISEHNRLYWYRQTLGQGPEFLTYFQNEAQLEKSRLLSDRFSAERPKGSFSTLEIQRTEQGDSAMYLCASSSPRAAGELFFGEGSRLTVL.

The chain links TRBV10-2 to TRBJ2-5; no clear D gene. The CDR3 has 13 amino acids. The V gene lost 2 bases and the J gene lost 7 bases, with 11 bases spanning the gap. The V gene's germline CDR1 is WSHSY and CDR2 SAAADI. CDR3 bases: TGCGCCAGCAGTGAGCCGGTCCCGGGGACCCAGTACTTC. As protein: CASSEPVPGTQYF.

This chain joins TRBV6-4 and TRBJ2-3; D tentatively reads TRBD1 or TRBD2 (5 bases each). The germline CDR1 and CDR2 sequences are MRHNA and SNTAGT. V lost 2 bases and J 2 bases, leaving 11 bases between the germline ends. CDR3 length: 15 amino acids. This chain's CDR3 is CASSDRDGATDTQYF. CDR3 sequence (DNA): TGTGCCAGCAGTGACCGGGACGGAGCCACAGATACGCAGTATTTT.

Concerning this clone itself: Other nucleotide sequences in the sample specify the same CDR3. The rearrangement links TRBV6-4 to TRBJ2-3, with 8 bases that match TRBD2. This CDR3 has 15 amino acids. Losses at the gene ends were 0 bases for V and 1 base for J; bases not matched to a gene: 0. Germline CDR1 is MRHNA and CDR2 is SNTAGT. The CDR3 nucleotides read TGTGCCAGCAGTGACTCTAGCGGGGGCACAGATACGCAGTATTTT. Translating gives CASSDSSGGTDTQYF.

A few counts support this clone. This chain connects TRBV6-1 to TRBJ2-7; 8 bases match TRBD2. The CDR3 has 15 residues. Germline loops: CDR1 MNHNS, CDR2 SASEGT. After removal of 7 bases from V and 5 bases from J, the junction contained 13 bases not matched to a gene. CDR3 in amino acids: CASTLETGGRHEQYF. The DNA of the CDR3 is TGTGCCAGCACCCTAGAAACGGGCGGGAGGCACGAGCAGTACTTC.

The chain recombines TRBV5-5 with TRBJ1-4; D is unresolved. The CDR3 length is 14 residues. CDR1 is SGHKS and CDR2 is YYEKEE in the germline V gene (reference sequence). The ends were cut back, 2 bases at V and 8 bases at J, with 13 bases in the middle. The CDR3 spells CASSFGPGGEKLFF. The CDR3 coding sequence is TGTGCCAGCAGCTTCGGACCCGGAGGGGAAAAACTGTTTTTT.

The chain carries TRBV5-1 and TRBJ2-1, with TRBD2 identical over 13 bases. This CDR3 has 17 residues. The germline V gene has CDR1 SGHRS and CDR2 YFSETQ. Losses at the gene ends were 5 bases for V and 2 bases for J; bases not matched to a gene: 7. As DNA, the CDR3 is TGCGCCAGCAGTTGGACTAGCGGGAGATTAACCTACAATGAGCAGTTCTTC. Translating gives CASSWTSGRLTYNEQFF.

The chain employs TRBV29-1 and TRBJ2-5, with 7 positions matching TRBD2. V shed 5 bases, J shed 1 base, and the junction held 7 bases outside the gene matches. In germline, CDR1 is SQVTM, CDR2 ANQGSEA. This CDR3 has 14 residues. The CDR3 loop reads CSVPGGGSQETQYF. Here the CDR3 DNA reads TGCAGCGTTCCAGGCGGGGGATCCCAAGAGACCCAGTACTTC.

The rearrangement uses TRBV27 and TRBJ2-7, with D maybe TRBD1 (6 bases). The ends were cut back, 6 bases at V and 3 bases at J, with 12 bases in the middle. This CDR3 comprises 13 residues. Per germline, CDR1 MNHEY and CDR2 SMNVEV (reference sequence). The CDR3, as DNA: TGTGCCAGCAGAAACACAGGGCTCTACGAGCAGTACTTC. Protein: CASRNTGLYEQYF.

Remarks on this clone: This CDR3 is also generated by other DNA sequences in the sample. The rearrangement joins TRBV2 to TRBJ1-5; TRBD1 is a possible D gene (5 bases). Deletions cut 7 bases from V and 1 base from J, with 14 bases between. Germline CDR1 is SNHLY and CDR2 is FYNNEI. The CDR3 runs 15 residues. The CDR3 here is CASKETGGSNQPQHF. CDR3 sequence (DNA): TGTGCCAGCAAAGAGACGGGGGGAAGCAATCAGCCCCAGCATTTT.

The genes are TRBV30 and TRBJ1-1; D is perhaps TRBD1 (5 bases). Trimming stripped 2 bases from V and 3 bases from J, with 16 bases between. There are 15 residues in the CDR3. Germline V gene lookup returns CDR1 GTSNPN and CDR2 SVGIG (reference sequence). CDR3 amino acids: CAWSRGRGGYTEAFF. The CDR3 nucleotides are TGTGCCTGGAGTAGGGGTCGTGGAGGGTACACTGAAGCTTTCTTT.